This T cell receptor (beta chain) came from a study of shared clonotypes between healthy human individuals (TCRdb year 2020). For the study in its entirety: A couple of women and three men aged 18 to 49 years were included in the cohort. For each donor, three plates each were used for CD4 naive and CD4 memory, two plates were used for CD8 naive, and one plate was used for CD8 memory. The study deeply sequenced blood TCR repertoires of five healthy adults to estimate repertoire size and the extent of clonotype sharing between individuals. Libraries were prepared and TCR repertoires were sequenced by different laboratories using diverse techniques, in order to increase sequencing depth and limit assay-specific biases. Between about 0.85 and 9.5 billion PBMCs per donor were obtained by leukapheresis.

Turning to this clone: It has no known antigen specificity. No base-level quality is on record; no much larger clone is a single base apart.

Broad study findings and their caveats: Clonotypes shared by all four sorted-subset donors showed higher generation probabilities than non-shared clonotypes. Because the study included only a small number of donors, the genetic and exposure-history diversity represented was limited. Estimated clonotype richness was generally larger for naive than for memory subsets. Even with the large sequencing depth, rarefaction of the sorted-subset datasets indicated that sequencing was incomplete. Sampling was restricted to blood, and TCR repertoires in tissue are likely to differ from TCR repertoires in blood. Approximately 5% of naive CD4, 3% to 3.5% of naive CD8, about 2.1% of memory CD4, and 0.4% of memory CD8 clonotypes were shared across several donors. Pairwise subsampling indicated that sequencing depth was expected to affect the degree of clonotype sharing among donors.

The germline V gene gives CDR1 as SGHDT and CDR2 as YYEEEE. At the junction V is shortened by 2 bases and J by 2 bases, with 8 bases in between. Counted from cysteine to phenylalanine, this CDR3 has 13 amino acids. Only the CDR3 part of the read is kept: 39 bases, read in frame from the first base. Donors were healthy HIV-negative adults with no recently reported acute infections or vaccinations. All donors were Caucasian adults living in Nashville, Tennessee, USA. CD4+ T cells were enriched by magnetic negative selection; naive cells were then positively selected on CD45RA, and the negative fraction formed the memory subset. After blood collection by leukapheresis, PBMCs were isolated using Ficoll-Histopaque density gradient centrifugation and then cryopreserved in the vapor phase of liquid nitrogen. Analytical flow cytometry was used to check the purity and quantity of every magnetically sorted T cell population. From each sorted fraction, genomic DNA was isolated and quantified by UV absorbance on a Nanodrop 2000c.

TCR CDR3 regions were amplified from genomic DNA by multiplex PCR using the deep immunoSEQ assay. For each cell subset, the extracted genomic DNA was distributed evenly across all wells of several immunoSEQ 96-well plates, and each plate served as one replicate. For sorted subsets, roughly 200 ng of genomic DNA, equivalent to around 30,000 T cell genomes, went into each replicate PCR. Purified libraries were measured with a Qubit 3.0 fluorometer, size-checked on a Bioanalyzer 2100, and measured again with the KAPA Library Quantification kit. Every immunoSEQ 96-well plate was sequenced on a separate single-read 150-cycle Illumina NextSeq 550 flow cell. The authors processed their data as follows. The immunoSEQ output contained only junctional sequences without quality scores, so filtering could not match that applied to full-length reads. Sequences were annotated with PyIR, a Python wrapper for IgBLAST v1.9, and V/J genes and CDR3 were assigned using IMGT germline references. Reads were removed for weak V/J assignments (E-value above 1e-6), missing CDR3, stop codons, out-of-frame junctions, or ambiguous translated residues. V3J clonotypes were defined as sequences sharing the same inferred V gene, J gene, and CDR3 amino acid sequence. The percentage overlap between two repertoires was calculated by dividing the number of shared unique clonotypes by the size of the smaller repertoire. RTK rarefaction, the Chao1 estimator, and Recon v2.1 estimates of unobserved clonotypes were used to assess repertoire richness. OLGA was used to compute generation probabilities for all TCRbeta clonotypes that the gDNA method yielded from a handful of donors. The table was pulled from immuneACCESS by TCRdb, which kept in-frame rearrangements only. Such tables lose some clones; where checked, under half of the loss comes from unresolved V genes, and the rest has no known cause. V and J calls and clone size come straight from that table; D and trimming were deduced from the DNA. The sample has some 1.5 million clones on record, around 97% of them singletons. In total, the top ten clones hold 1% to 1.5% of the sample.

The rearrangement joined TRBV5-6 to TRBJ2-7; a confident D gene designation cannot be given. Source material: naive CD4+ T cells sorted from blood. The cell subset or site label, read with the paper, signifies: CD45RA+ positively selected. The clonotype originates from a man in his thirties or forties in good health. CDR3 protein: CASSFKATYEQYF. The nucleotide sequence reads as follows: TGTGCCAGCAGCTTTAAAGCCACCTACGAGCAGTACTTC.